This T cell receptor (beta chain) was observed in a study of shared clonotypes between healthy human individuals. Looking at the study overall: CD8 memory received one plate per donor, CD8 naive two, CD4 memory three and CD4 naive three. Study-level results: Non-shared clonotypes showed lower generation probabilities than clonotypes common to all four donors. Shared clonotypes: about 5.3% naive CD4, about 3.5% naive CD8, 2.3% memory CD4, approximately 0.37% memory CD8.

In regard to this clone: Antigen unknown.

Replicate PCRs from sorted subsets contained approximately 220 ng DNA, which is 29,000 or so T cell genomes. Sequencing used immunoSEQ multiplex PCR; TCRdb keeps in-frame clones, though not all of them. The sample carries over a million clones, around 78% recorded once. The V and J ends lost 5 bases and 4 bases, in that order; junction bases with no gene match: 10. The germline V gene has CDR1 SEHNR and CDR2 FQNEAQ (reference sequence). This CDR3 spans 16 amino acids. Material: memory CD4+ T cells from PBMCs. The subset denotes: CD45RA-negative fraction. The rearrangement joins TRBV7-9 to TRBJ2-2; 7 bases are a match to TRBD2. This sequence originates from a young man in good health. Some clones in this sample may be carry-over from other donors' samples. The CDR3 region is CASSPPRTSGTGELFF. The CDR3 nucleotides are TGTGCCAGCAGCCCCCCCCGGACTAGTGGCACCGGGGAGCTGTTTTTT.